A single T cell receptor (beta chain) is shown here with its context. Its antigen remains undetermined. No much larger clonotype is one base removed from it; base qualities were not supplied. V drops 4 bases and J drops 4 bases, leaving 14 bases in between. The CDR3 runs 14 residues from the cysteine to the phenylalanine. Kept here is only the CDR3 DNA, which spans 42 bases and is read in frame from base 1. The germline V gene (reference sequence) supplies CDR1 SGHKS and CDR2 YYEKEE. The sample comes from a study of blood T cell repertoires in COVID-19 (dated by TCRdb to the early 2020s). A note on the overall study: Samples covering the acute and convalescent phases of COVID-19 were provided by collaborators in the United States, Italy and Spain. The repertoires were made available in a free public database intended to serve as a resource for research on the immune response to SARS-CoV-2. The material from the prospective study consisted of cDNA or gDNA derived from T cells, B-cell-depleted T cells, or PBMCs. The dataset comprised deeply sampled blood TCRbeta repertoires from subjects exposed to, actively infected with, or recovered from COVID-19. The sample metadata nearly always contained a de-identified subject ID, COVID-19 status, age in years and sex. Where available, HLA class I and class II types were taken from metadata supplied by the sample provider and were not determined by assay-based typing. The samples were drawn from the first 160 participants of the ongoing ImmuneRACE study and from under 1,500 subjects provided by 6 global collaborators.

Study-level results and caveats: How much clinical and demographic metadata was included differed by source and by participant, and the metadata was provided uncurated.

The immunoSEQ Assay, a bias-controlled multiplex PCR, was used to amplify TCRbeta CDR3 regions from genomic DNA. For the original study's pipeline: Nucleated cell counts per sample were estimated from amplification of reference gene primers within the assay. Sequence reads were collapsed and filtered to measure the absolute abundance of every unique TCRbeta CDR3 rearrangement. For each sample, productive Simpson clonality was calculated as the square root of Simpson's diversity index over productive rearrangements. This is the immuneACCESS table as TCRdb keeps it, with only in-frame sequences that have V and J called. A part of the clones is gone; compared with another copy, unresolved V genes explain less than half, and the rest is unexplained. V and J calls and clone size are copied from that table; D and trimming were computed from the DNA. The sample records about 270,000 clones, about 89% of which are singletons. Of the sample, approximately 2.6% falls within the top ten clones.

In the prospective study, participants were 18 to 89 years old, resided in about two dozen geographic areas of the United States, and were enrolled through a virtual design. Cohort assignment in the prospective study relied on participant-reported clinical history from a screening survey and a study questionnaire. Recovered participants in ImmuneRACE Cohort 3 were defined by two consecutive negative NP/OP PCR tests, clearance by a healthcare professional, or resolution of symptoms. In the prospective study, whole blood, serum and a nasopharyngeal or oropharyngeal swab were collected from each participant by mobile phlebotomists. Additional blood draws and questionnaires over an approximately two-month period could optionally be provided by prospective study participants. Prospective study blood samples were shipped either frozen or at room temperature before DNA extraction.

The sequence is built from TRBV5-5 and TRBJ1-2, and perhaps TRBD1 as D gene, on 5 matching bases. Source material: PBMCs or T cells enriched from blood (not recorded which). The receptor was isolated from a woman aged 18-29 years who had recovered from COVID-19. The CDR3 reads CASSLQDTGYGYTF. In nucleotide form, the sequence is TGTGCCAGCAGCCTCCAGGACACGGGCTATGGCTACACCTTC. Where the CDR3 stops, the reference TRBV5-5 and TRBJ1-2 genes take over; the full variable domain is DAGVTQSPTHLIKTRGQQVTLRCSPISGHKSVSWYQQVLGQGPQFIFQYYEKEERGRGNFPDRFSARQFPNYSSELNVNALLLGDSALYLCASSLQDTGYGYTFGSGTRLTVV.